This TCR beta chain appears in the sequencing data of a study of Graves' ophthalmopathy and Graves' hyperthyroidism. Broader study findings: At 70.59% sensitivity and 72.22% specificity, the model predicted progression of the ophthalmopathy.

RNA transcripts were the source from which TCR beta CDR3 regions were amplified. Second-round multiplex PCR followed a first-round RT-PCR using HTBI primers. TCRdb fed the multiplex PCR reads into MiXCR, producing one record per CDR3 protein. The sample lists about 700,000 distinct CDR3 sequences; 35% to 50% were seen once. This clonotype was observed a handful of times. Its cognate antigen is unknown. Pregnancy or lactation, uncontrolled infections and other autoimmune diseases were grounds for excluding patients. The TCR was taken from an adult man with Graves' ophthalmopathy. Sequenced sample: peripheral blood.

The CDR3 protein is CASSSGLGQETQYF. The CDR3 DNA is TGTGCCAGCAGTTCCGGACTGGGGCAAGAGACCCAGTACTTC. The V call is TRBV28, the J call TRBJ2-5; perhaps TRBD2 as D (5 bases). CDR1 and CDR2 from the germline V gene are MDHEN and SYDVKM. The CDR3 sequence is 14 residues long. Between the trimmed V and J ends, which lost 4 bases and 2 bases, there was a span of 11 bases. Full variable domain (remainder filled in from reference TRBV28 and TRBJ2-5): DVKVTQSSRYLVKRTGEKVFLECVQDMDHENMFWYRQDPGLGLRLIYFSYDVKMKEKGDIPEGYSVSREKKERFSLILESASTNQTSMYLCASSSGLGQETQYFGPGTRLLVL.